This record looks at one T cell receptor (beta chain) sequence and its context. Its antigen remains unidentified. The length of the CDR3 is 12 residues. Trimming stripped 10 bases from V and 1 base from J, with 9 bases between. Germline V CDR1 and CDR2: KGHDR, SFDVKD. This record belongs to a study of early T cells in non-severe SARS-CoV-2 infection. Turning to the study itself: Investigators sequenced bulk RNA drawn from unsorted whole blood, and chains remained unpaired.

General study results and limits: The study's VDJdb matching favored anti-spike CD8 responses and missed private and CD4 specificities.

TCRdb passed the 5' RACE reads through MiXCR, listing each CDR3 protein once. The profile shows under 90,000 distinct CDR3 sequences, 14% of them singletons. The receptor's source is an adult who was a healthcare worker with PCR-confirmed SARS-CoV-2 infection or an uninfected control (not recorded which). What was sequenced was whole blood. The chain employs TRBV24-1 and TRBJ2-5, with unresolved D. The CDR3 loop reads CATAASQETQYF. CDR3 DNA: TGTGCCACGGCGGCTTCCCAAGAGACCCAGTACTTC.